Listed here are 21 T cell receptor beta chains from one sample, sequenced in a study of T cell responses to AZD1222 COVID-19 vaccine. Data came from immunoSEQ multiplex PCR; TCRdb stores just in-frame clones and leaves some out. The repertoire has roughly 120,000 clones, roughly 90% of them found once; the top ten carry approximately 5%. This specimen was peripheral blood, taken on day 0 of AZD1222 vaccination. The receptors here all came from an adult in good health.

The chain uses TRBV6-1 and TRBJ2-7; 10 nucleotides align to TRBD1. J was trimmed by 2 bases and V by 6 bases; bases with no gene match: 4. The CDR3 spans 14 residues. CDR1 MNHNS and CDR2 SASEGT come from the germline V gene. CDR3 nucleotide sequence: TGTGCCAGCAGAACCGGGACAGGGGCCTACGAGCAGTACTTC. Its protein is CASRTGTGAYEQYF.

This chain links TRBV2 with TRBJ1-4; TRBD1 matches at 8 bases. The CDR3 has 17 amino acids. V lost 4 bases to trimming and J lost 6 bases; unmatched junction nucleotides: 13. Germline assignment: CDR1 SNHLY and CDR2 FYNNEI. The CDR3, as DNA: TGTGCCAGCAGTGCCTACAGGGGGATAAATGGGGATGAAAAACTGTTTTTT. This translates into CASSAYRGINGDEKLFF.

V is TRBV28 and J is TRBJ1-5; unclear D gene. Germline V gene data show CDR1 as MDHEN and CDR2 as SYDVKM. V lost 3 bases and J lost 7, with 16 bases in between. This CDR3 has 15 residues. CDR3 sequence: CASSFGVLEGQPQHF. CDR3 nucleotides: TGTGCCAGCAGTTTTGGCGTGCTGGAAGGGCAGCCCCAGCATTTT.

The CDR3 DNA sequence: TGTGCCAGCACGTACACAGATACGCAGTATTTT. Translated: CASTYTDTQYF. The chain uses TRBV2 and TRBJ2-3; D call uncertain. The CDR3 has 11 residues. Germline-derived CDR1 and CDR2 are SNHLY and FYNNEI. Trimming cost V 7 bases and J 2 bases, with 4 bases left between them.

The chain joins TRBV28 to TRBJ2-5; 12 nucleotides agree with TRBD2. The V and J ends lost 2 bases and 3 bases, in that order; junction bases with no gene match: 7. The CDR3 sequence is 17 residues long. In germline, CDR1 is MDHEN, CDR2 SYDVKM. The CDR3 nucleotides are TGTGCCAGCAGTTTACTAGCGGGAGGGCCCGGGAAAGAGACCCAGTACTTC. Its translation: CASSLLAGGPGKETQYF.

The V call is TRBV4-3, the J call TRBJ2-1, with TRBD2 identical over 10 bases. Germline CDR1 reads LGHNA; CDR2 reads YSLEER. V lost 0 bases to trimming and J lost 3 bases; unmatched junction nucleotides: 5. The CDR3 runs 17 residues. In DNA form, the CDR3 reads TGCGCCAGCAGCCAAGACGGCTTAGCGGGGGGCTACAATGAGCAGTTCTTC. Translating gives CASSQDGLAGGYNEQFF.

The CDR3 spells CASSFFQGGDEKLFF. The CDR3, as DNA: TGTGCCAGCAGCTTTTTTCAGGGGGGAGATGAAAAACTGTTTTTT. The chain recombines TRBV5-5 with TRBJ1-4; 7 bases line up with TRBD1. CDR1 and CDR2 from the germline V gene are SGHKS and YYEKEE (reference sequence). The CDR3 totals 15 residues. J lost 6 bases, V lost 2 bases, and 7 bases had no gene match. The entire variable domain, with the rest obtained from reference TRBV5-5 and TRBJ1-4, is as follows: DAGVTQSPTHLIKTRGQQVTLRCSPISGHKSVSWYQQVLGQGPQFIFQYYEKEERGRGNFPDRFSARQFPNYSSELNVNALLLGDSALYLCASSFFQGGDEKLFFGSGTQLSVL.

The CDR3 protein is CASSPPPAGALPYEQYF. For the CDR3, the DNA is TGTGCCAGCAGTCCCCCCCCGGCGGGAGCCCTTCCCTACGAGCAGTACTTC. J is TRBJ2-7 and V is TRBV28; TRBD2 aligns across 7 bases. The J segment lost 2 bases and the V segment lost 5 bases, leaving 15 bases of the junction unmatched. This CDR3 has 17 residues. CDR1 and CDR2 from the germline V gene are MDHEN and SYDVKM.

The chain employs TRBV3-1 (or the pseudogene TRBV3-2) and TRBJ2-1; 11 nucleotides agree with TRBD2. This CDR3 is built from 15 residues. The trim removed 4 bases at V and 8 bases at J, leaving 7 bases unmatched. In germline, CDR1 is LGHDT, CDR2 YNNKEL (reference sequence). The CDR3 bases are TGTGCCAGCAGCCCGACTAGCGGGATCGAGGATGAGCAGTTCTTC. Protein: CASSPTSGIEDEQFF.

The V gene is TRBV7-2, the J gene TRBJ2-6; D remains ambiguous. This CDR3 contains 14 residues. The ends were cut back, 5 bases at V and 1 base at J, with 6 bases in the middle. Germline-derived CDR1 and CDR2 are SGHTA and FQGNSA. CDR3 sequence: CASSLESGANVLTF. The CDR3 nucleotides are TGTGCCAGCAGCCTAGAGTCTGGGGCCAACGTCCTGACTTTC.

This rearrangement joins TRBV5-1 to TRBJ2-3; D is unclear. Germline loops: CDR1 SGHRS, CDR2 YFSETQ. V lost 1 base to trimming and J lost 2 bases, with 11 bases between them. The CDR3 loop spans 15 amino acids. The CDR3 DNA follows: TGCGCCAGCAGCTTGAGGAGCGACCACACAGATACGCAGTATTTT. The encoded protein is CASSLRSDHTDTQYF.

This chain uses TRBV5-1 with TRBJ2-4, with a weak D call TRBD2 (6 bases). CDR1 is SGHRS, CDR2 YFSETQ, per germline. V was cut by 0 bases and J by 8 bases, with 12 bases left in between. CDR3 length: 14 residues. The CDR3 coding sequence is TGCGCCAGCAGCTTGGCCGGGCGGGAATACATTCAGTACTTC. It encodes CASSLAGREYIQYF.

V usage is TRBV2 and J usage is TRBJ1-6; D gene unclear. V lost 6 bases and J lost 10, with 13 bases in between. Germline CDR1 reads SNHLY; CDR2 reads FYNNEI. CDR3 length equals 13 residues. CDR3 sequence (DNA): TGTGCCAGCAGGGGCACCGAGATCTCACCCCTCCACTTT. It codes for CASRGTEISPLHF.

This clone was detected only once. This rearrangement joins TRBV30 to TRBJ1-6; D remains unclear. V was trimmed by 2 bases and J by 0 bases, leaving 14 bases between them. Per the germline V gene, CDR1 is GTSNPN and CDR2 is SVGIG (reference sequence). The CDR3 is made up of 17 amino acids. The CDR3 DNA follows: TGTGCCTGGAGTTTTGCTAGAACGAGCTCCTATAATTCACCCCTCCACTTT. It is translated as CAWSFARTSSYNSPLHF.

This clone was found a few times. J is TRBJ1-4 and V is TRBV28; D not certain. V dropped 8 bases and J dropped 8 bases, with 24 bases sitting between them. CDR3 length equals 16 residues. The germline V gene encodes CDR1 MDHEN and CDR2 SYDVKM. The CDR3 DNA reads TGTGCCAGCGGTCCCAACCTGGGGATTTATGGCGAAAAACTGTTTTTT. This encodes CASGPNLGIYGEKLFF.

V and J are TRBV13 and TRBJ2-1; D is unresolved. The CDR3 runs 15 residues. Germline V gives CDR1 PRHDT, CDR2 FYEKMQ (reference sequence). The V end lost 0 bases, the J end lost 9 bases, and 15 bases lay between the germline ends. In nucleotides, the CDR3 is TGTGCCAGCAGCTTAGGCCCCCTGATCCCTGGTGAGCAGTTCTTC. Translation gives CASSLGPLIPGEQFF.

This clone appeared once. The V gene is TRBV3-1 (or the pseudogene TRBV3-2), the J gene TRBJ2-5; D is perhaps TRBD2 (6 bases). The V and J ends lost 2 bases and 7 bases respectively, with 14 bases between them. The CDR3 consists of 14 residues. The germline V gene encodes CDR1 LGHDT and CDR2 YNNKEL (reference sequence). The CDR3 reads CASSQTSPEGTQYF. In DNA, the CDR3 is TGTGCCAGCAGCCAAACTAGCCCGGAGGGGACCCAGTACTTC.

The chain carries TRBV10-2 and TRBJ2-2, with 12 bases aligning to TRBD2. The length of the CDR3 is 15 residues. CDR1 is WSHSY, CDR2 SAAADI, per germline. The V segment lost 7 bases and the J segment 5 bases; nucleotides outside the gene matches: 5. The CDR3 here is CASNRLAGETGELFF. The CDR3 DNA is TGCGCCAGCAATCGACTAGCGGGAGAAACCGGGGAGCTGTTTTTT.

The chain joins TRBV10-1 to TRBJ1-2; D is perhaps TRBD1 (5 bases). Germline values: CDR1 WNHNN, CDR2 SYGVQD (reference sequence). The germline V and J ends were trimmed by 3 bases and 9 bases, with 8 bases remaining between them. The CDR3 is 11 residues long. CDR3 sequence: CASSDRVCYTF. In DNA, the CDR3 is TGCGCCAGCAGTGACAGGGTATGCTACACCTTC.

The chain carries TRBV2 and TRBJ1-1, with TRBD1 matching over 7 bases. CDR1 is SNHLY, CDR2 FYNNEI, per germline. The CDR3 totals 13 residues. V shed 1 base, J shed 4 bases, and the junction held 0 bases outside the gene matches. The CDR3 sequence is CASSEDRGTEAFF. The CDR3 bases are TGTGCCAGCAGTGAAGACAGGGGCACTGAAGCTTTCTTT.

The chain joins TRBV6-5 to TRBJ1-2; a weak D match, TRBD1 (5 bases). CDR3 length: 13 amino acids. Germline V gene data show CDR1 as MNHEY and CDR2 as SVGAGI. Trimming pared 0 bases from V and 7 bases from J, leaving 9 bases between. DNA for the CDR3: TGTGCCAGCAGTTACTCCCGGGGGTCTGGCTACACCTTC. Translated: CASSYSRGSGYTF.